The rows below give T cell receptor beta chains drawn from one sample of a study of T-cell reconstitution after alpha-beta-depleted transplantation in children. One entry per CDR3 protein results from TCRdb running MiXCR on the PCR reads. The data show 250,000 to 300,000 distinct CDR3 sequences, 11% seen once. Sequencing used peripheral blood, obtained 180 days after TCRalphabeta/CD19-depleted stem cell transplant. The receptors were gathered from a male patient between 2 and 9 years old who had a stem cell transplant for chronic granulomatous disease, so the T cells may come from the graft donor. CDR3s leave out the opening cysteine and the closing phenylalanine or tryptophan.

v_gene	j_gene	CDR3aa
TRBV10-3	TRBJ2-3	AINYSGGDTQY
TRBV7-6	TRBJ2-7	ASSLVSGGTEQY
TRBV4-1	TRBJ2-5	ASSQPSGGAVQTQY
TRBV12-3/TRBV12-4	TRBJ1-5	ASSRGGSKSNQPQH
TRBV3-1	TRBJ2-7	ASSSSPSGSNWSYEQY
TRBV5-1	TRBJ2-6	ASSLETGVGANVLT
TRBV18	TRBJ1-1	ASSPLELWADTEAF
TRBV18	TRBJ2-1	ASLPTSGVYNEQF
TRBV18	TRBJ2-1	ASSLAPLAGEFGEQF
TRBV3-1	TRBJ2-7	ASSQAQGRGRSFGYEQY
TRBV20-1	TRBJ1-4	SAPFPDRDEKLF
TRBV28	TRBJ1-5	ASRLGGQPQH
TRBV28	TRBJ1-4	ASTIQGAREKLF
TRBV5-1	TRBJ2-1	ASSYGVNEQF
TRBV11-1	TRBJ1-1	ASSLLGDRTEAF
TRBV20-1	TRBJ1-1	SARDRNTEAF
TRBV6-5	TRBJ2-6	ASSYLGSGRFYGANVLT